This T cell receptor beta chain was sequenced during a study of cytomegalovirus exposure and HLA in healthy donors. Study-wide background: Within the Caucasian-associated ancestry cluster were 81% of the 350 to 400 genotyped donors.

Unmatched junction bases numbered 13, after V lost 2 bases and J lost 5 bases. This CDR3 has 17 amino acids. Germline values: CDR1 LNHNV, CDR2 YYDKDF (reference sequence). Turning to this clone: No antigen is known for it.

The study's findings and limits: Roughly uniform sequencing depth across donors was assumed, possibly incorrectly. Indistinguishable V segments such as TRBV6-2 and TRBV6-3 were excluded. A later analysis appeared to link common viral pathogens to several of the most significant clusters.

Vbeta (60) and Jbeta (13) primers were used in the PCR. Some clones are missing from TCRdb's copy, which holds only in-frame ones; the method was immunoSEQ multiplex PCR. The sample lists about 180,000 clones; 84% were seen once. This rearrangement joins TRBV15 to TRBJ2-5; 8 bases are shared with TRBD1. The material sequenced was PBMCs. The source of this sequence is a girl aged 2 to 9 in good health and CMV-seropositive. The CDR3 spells CATSRMQGARGGETQYF. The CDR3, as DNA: TGTGCCACCAGCAGAATGCAGGGGGCGCGTGGTGGGGAGACCCAGTACTTC. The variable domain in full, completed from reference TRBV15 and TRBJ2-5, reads DAMVIQNPRYQVTQFGKPVTLSCSQTLNHNVMYWYQQKSSQAPKLLFHYYDKDFNNEADTPDNFQSRRPNTSFCFLDIRSPGLGDTAMYLCATSRMQGARGGETQYFGPGTRLLVL.